The following is a TCR beta chain sequence with its context. Its specificity is not known. This entry belongs to a study of OX40 agonist ivuxolimab in advanced cancers. Study context: Two cutaneous melanoma patients and one hepatocellular carcinoma patient, three in all, had partial responses.

Cycle 7 day 1, cycle 4 day 1, and baseline were the timepoints at which blood was sampled. The CDR3 runs to 14 residues. Germline lookup yields CDR1 SGHAT and CDR2 FQNNGV. V was shortened by 1 base and J by 3 bases, with 10 bases between the two germline ends. Assay used: immunoSEQ multiplex PCR; TCRdb lists only in-frame clones, some missing. The sample shows 35,000 to 45,000 clones, 85% to 95% of them seen only once. Overall study results and limits: Near-lowest levels of clonal expansion characterized partial responders at 0.1-3.0 mg/kg.

The chain uses TRBV11-2 and TRBJ2-7; D gene unclear. The sequence came from an adult with an advanced solid tumor such as melanoma, head and neck, liver or kidney cancer. The starting material was CD4+ or CD8+ T cells sorted from blood, obtained in a trial of the OX40 agonist ivuxolimab. The CDR3 here is CASSLGMSYYEQYF. For the CDR3, the DNA is TGTGCCAGCAGCTTAGGGATGTCATACTACGAGCAGTACTTC.